The source of this T cell receptor beta chain is a study of cytomegalovirus exposure and HLA in healthy donors. Libraries were prepared by immunoSEQ multiplex PCR; TCRdb keeps only in-frame clonotypes and omits some of them. The sample lists fewer than 200,000 clones, around 88% occurring once. The germline V gene has CDR1 SQVTM and CDR2 ANQGSEA. V lost 6 bases, J lost 6 bases, and 15 bases stayed unmatched. The CDR3 covers 16 residues. The sequenced sample consisted of PBMCs. The gene calls are TRBV29-1 and TRBJ1-1; the match to TRBD1 covers 11 bases. The source is a woman aged 18 to 35 in good health and CMV-seronegative. The CDR3, as DNA: TGCAGCGTCGAGGACAGGGGGCGAGGGTGGGTATCTGAAGCTTTCTTT. Translated, it gives CSVEDRGRGWVSEAFF.